Listed here are 31 T cell receptor beta chains from one sample, sequenced in a study of T cell responses to AZD1222 COVID-19 vaccine. Measured with immunoSEQ multiplex PCR; TCRdb has only the in-frame clones, and not every one. Of around 200,000 clones listed, 90% to 95% are singletons. The sequencing here drew on peripheral blood, taken 28 days after the second AZD1222 dose. Receptors originate from an adult who received the AZD1222 COVID-19 vaccine.

J is TRBJ2-7 and V is TRBV11-2; D tentatively reads TRBD1 or TRBD2 (5 bases each). The germline V and J ends were trimmed by 4 bases and 2 bases, with 9 bases remaining between them. CDR1 is SGHAT, CDR2 FQNNGV, per germline. The CDR3 runs to 13 residues. The CDR3: CASSWGKPYEQYF. The CDR3 bases are TGTGCCAGCAGCTGGGGGAAGCCCTACGAGCAGTACTTC.

CDR3 nucleotides: TGCGCCAGCAGCTTGGCACAGGGGATCGGGGAGCTGTTTTTT. Its translation is CASSLAQGIGELFF. V is TRBV5-1 and J is TRBJ2-2, with 7 bases that match TRBD1. The V and J ends lost 0 bases and 7 bases, in that order; junction bases with no gene match: 3. CDR1 and CDR2 (germline): SGHRS, YFSETQ. The CDR3 extends over 14 amino acids. The full variable domain, in which reference TRBV5-1 and TRBJ2-2 provide the parts outside the CDR3, is KAGVTQTPRYLIKTRGQQVTLSCSPISGHRSVSWYQQTPGQGLQFLFEYFSETQRNKGNFPGRFSGRQFSNSRSEMNVSTLELGDSALYLCASSLAQGIGELFFGEGSRLTVL.

This clone was picked up one time. The chain is built from TRBV2 and TRBJ1-2, with TRBD1 as a possible D gene (5 bases). The V gene lost 3 bases and the J gene lost 3 bases, with 8 bases spanning the gap. Germline V gene sequence: CDR1 SNHLY, CDR2 FYNNEI. The CDR3 is 13 residues long. The CDR3: CASSDLGDYGYTF. CDR3 nucleotide sequence: TGTGCCAGCAGTGATCTGGGGGACTATGGCTACACCTTC.

The chain employs TRBV7-2 and TRBJ2-3; possibly TRBD1 for D (6 bases). Deletions cut 6 bases from V and 2 bases from J, with 18 bases between. This CDR3 comprises 16 residues. Germline CDR1 and CDR2: SGHTA and FQGNSA. CDR3 in DNA: TGTGCCAGCAGGCCCAGGGGAAATCGGGACACAGATACGCAGTATTTT. Translating gives CASRPRGNRDTDTQYF. Combining the CDR3 with reference TRBV7-2 and TRBJ2-3 gives the whole variable domain GAGVSQSPSNKVTEKGKDVELRCDPISGHTALYWYRQSLGQGLEFLIYFQGNSAPDKSGLPSDRFSAERTGGSVSTLTIQRTQQEDSAVYLCASRPRGNRDTDTQYFGPGTRLTVL.

This clone has just one count. The chain has TRBV9 and TRBJ1-1, with D hard to call. Germline CDR1 SGDLS, CDR2 YYNGEE. The length of the CDR3 is 14 residues. V dropped 0 bases and J dropped 1 base, with 7 bases sitting between them. CDR3 DNA sequence: TGTGCCAGCAGCGTAGGGGAGGGGAACACTGAAGCTTTCTTT. This gives the protein CASSVGEGNTEAFF.

This clone has a single count. The chain employs TRBV10-1 and TRBJ2-3, with D perhaps being TRBD1 or TRBD2 (5 bases each). CDR3 length: 15 amino acids. The germline V gene has CDR1 WNHNN and CDR2 SYGVQD (reference sequence). V was cut by 0 bases and J by 7 bases, with 14 bases left in between. CDR3 in DNA: TGCGCCAGCAGTGAGTCGGACACCCCGGGACATACGCAGTATTTT. It is translated as CASSESDTPGHTQYF.

The chain is built from TRBV7-9 and TRBJ1-3, with unresolved D. Germline CDR1 and CDR2: SEHNR and FQNEAQ (reference sequence). The V end lost 4 bases, the J end lost 0 bases, and 7 bases lay between the germline ends. This CDR3 spans 14 amino acids. The CDR3: CASSWGVSGNTIYF. Written as DNA, the CDR3 is TGTGCCAGCAGCTGGGGTGTCTCTGGAAACACCATATATTTT.

The genes are TRBV5-4 and TRBJ1-1, with D maybe TRBD1 (5 bases). Between the trimmed V and J ends, which lost 2 bases and 1 base, there was a span of 9 bases. Per the germline V gene, CDR1 is SGHNT and CDR2 is YYREEE (reference sequence). The CDR3 loop spans 14 amino acids. The chain's CDR3 is CASSFNRPNTEAFF. CDR3 DNA: TGTGCCAGCAGCTTCAACAGGCCGAACACTGAAGCTTTCTTT.

The rearrangement joins TRBV6-5 to TRBJ2-7; D may be TRBD1 (5 bases). Looked up from germline, CDR1 is MNHEY and CDR2 is SVGAGI. The CDR3 sequence is 14 residues long. Trimming stripped 7 bases from V and 2 bases from J, with 15 bases between. The CDR3 reads CASKGQGRTYEQYF. CDR3 coding DNA: TGTGCCAGCAAGGGGCAGGGAAGAACCTACGAGCAGTACTTC.

The chain uses TRBV27 and TRBJ2-3; D is ambiguous. CDR3 length: 12 amino acids. The germline V gene has CDR1 MNHEY and CDR2 SMNVEV (reference sequence). Trimming took off 2 bases at V and 4 bases at J, with 4 bases between the two ends. Here the CDR3 DNA reads TGTGCCAGCAGTTTAAACCCAGATACGCAGTATTTT. This gives the protein CASSLNPDTQYF.

V gene TRBV5-6 combines with J gene TRBJ1-6; D not certain. The CDR3 totals 16 residues. V dropped 1 base and J dropped 4 bases, with 12 bases sitting between them. The germline CDR1 and CDR2 sequences are SGHDT and YYEEEE. In nucleotides, the CDR3 is TGTGCCAGCAGCTTGCAAACTACCTTTTATAATTCACCCCTCCACTTT. This codes for CASSLQTTFYNSPLHF.

This chain uses TRBV2 with TRBJ2-3; TRBD1 matches 7 bases. With V trimmed by 7 bases and J by 4 bases, 8 bases remained unmatched. The germline gives CDR1 SNHLY, CDR2 FYNNEI. CDR3 length equals 14 residues. CDR3 amino acids: CASTRDSSSDTQYF. In DNA, the CDR3 is TGTGCCAGCACTCGGGACAGTTCTTCAGATACGCAGTATTTT.

The chain couples TRBV7-9 to TRBJ2-3, with D perhaps matching TRBD2 (5 bases). CDR3 length: 14 amino acids. Germline CDR1 reads SEHNR; CDR2 reads FQNEAQ (reference sequence). V was pared by 4 bases and J by 1 base, with 9 bases between. The CDR3 sequence: CASSWQAGTDTQYF. In DNA form, the CDR3 reads TGTGCCAGCAGCTGGCAAGCGGGCACAGATACGCAGTATTTT.

The J gene is TRBJ2-3, the V gene TRBV4-3; TRBD1 might be the D (6 bases). Trimming removed 1 base from V and 1 base from J, with 15 bases in between. The CDR3 loop spans 17 amino acids. The V gene's germline CDR1 is LGHNA and CDR2 YSLEER. CDR3 DNA: TGCGCCAGCAGCCAAGGCCCGGCAGGGGACGGCACAGATACGCAGTATTTT. Translated, it gives CASSQGPAGDGTDTQYF.

The chain couples TRBV2 to TRBJ2-7; the match to TRBD1 covers 9 bases. CDR3 length: 16 residues. Germline lookup yields CDR1 SNHLY and CDR2 FYNNEI. V was clipped by 4 bases and J by 2 bases; unmatched bases: 9. DNA for the CDR3: TGTGCCAGCAGTGTCTCCGGACAGGGGACTACCTACGAGCAGTACTTC. This sequence encodes CASSVSGQGTTYEQYF.

DNA of the CDR3: TGTGCCAGCAGTTTATACGCAGGAAGCAACACAGATACGCAGTATTTT. It codes for CASSLYAGSNTDTQYF. J is TRBJ2-3 and V is TRBV27; D unclear. CDR1 is MNHEY and CDR2 is SMNVEV in the germline V gene (reference sequence). CDR3 length: 16 amino acids. V was pared by 1 base and J by 2 bases, with 13 bases between.

CDR3 sequence: CASRGTGNSPLHF. CDR3 in DNA: TGTGCCAGCAGAGGGACCGGGAATTCACCCCTCCACTTT. V gene TRBV12-3 or TRBV12-4 combines with J gene TRBJ1-6, with a possible D match to TRBD1 (5 bases). V shed 6 bases and J shed 7 bases, with 10 bases lying between them. The CDR3 consists of 13 residues.

The gene calls are TRBV7-8 and TRBJ1-5; TRBD1 matches 8 bases. Trimming took 5 bases from V and 7 from J; bases not matched to a gene: 13. The CDR3 has 16 amino acids. Germline loops: CDR1 SGHVS, CDR2 FQNEAQ. For the CDR3, the DNA is TGTGCCAGCAGCCAAGACCTGGACAGGGTAAGACAGCCCCAGCATTTT. Translating gives CASSQDLDRVRQPQHF.

J is TRBJ2-5 and V is TRBV6-5, with D perhaps matching TRBD2 (6 bases). The CDR3 has 14 residues. Trimming stripped 7 bases from V and 2 bases from J, with 14 bases between. Looked up from germline, CDR1 is MNHEY and CDR2 is SVGAGI. For the CDR3, the DNA is TGTGCCAGCACCCTAGGGAGGAGACAAGAGACCCAGTACTTC. Encoded protein: CASTLGRRQETQYF.

This sequence joins TRBV6-5 and TRBJ2-2; tentative D call: TRBD1 (5 bases). V shed 7 bases and J shed 5 bases, with 8 bases lying between them. Germline V gives CDR1 MNHEY, CDR2 SVGAGI. This CDR3 is built from 12 residues. This CDR3 is CASTRATGELFF. For the CDR3, the DNA is TGTGCCAGCACCAGGGCGACCGGGGAGCTGTTTTTT.

V is TRBV7-9 and J is TRBJ1-1; D call uncertain. Trimming removed 2 bases at V and 6 bases at J, with 10 bases between. Germline V gene sequence: CDR1 SEHNR, CDR2 FQNEAQ (reference sequence). The CDR3 extends over 13 amino acids. As DNA, the CDR3 is TGTGCCAGCAGCTTAAGTGTTTCCCCTGAAGCTTTCTTT. Translating it yields CASSLSVSPEAFF.

This clone occurred once. As DNA, the CDR3 is TGTGCCAGCAGTTTCAAGTATGGCTACACCTTC. Translation gives CASSFKYGYTF. The chain couples TRBV7-2 to TRBJ1-2, with unresolved D. V gave up 6 bases and J gave up 5 bases, with 7 bases separating them. This CDR3 has 11 amino acids. Germline-derived CDR1 and CDR2 are SGHTA and FQGNSA.

The chain carries TRBV6-1 and TRBJ1-5; tentatively, D is TRBD1 (6 bases). V shed 2 bases and J shed 1 base, with 12 bases lying between them. Germline CDR1 is MNHNS and CDR2 is SASEGT. The CDR3 length is 16 residues. CDR3 sequence: CASSELTGRSNQPQHF. CDR3 coding DNA: TGTGCCAGCAGTGAATTGACAGGAAGGAGCAATCAGCCCCAGCATTTT.

Notes on this clone: This same CDR3 is encoded by further DNA sequences in the sample. V and J are TRBV7-3 and TRBJ1-3; D ambiguous. Germline V gives CDR1 SGHTA, CDR2 FQGTGA. Trimming left V 2 bases short and J 4 bases short, with 6 bases between. The CDR3 totals 13 residues. The CDR3 DNA is TGTGCCAGCAGCTTAGGTGTAGGAAACACCATATATTTT. Its translation: CASSLGVGNTIYF. The full variable domain, in which reference TRBV7-3 and TRBJ1-3 provide the parts outside the CDR3, is GAGVSQTPSNKVTEKGKYVELRCDPISGHTALYWYRQSLGQGPEFLIYFQGTGAADDSGLPNDRFFAVRPEGSVSTLKIQRTERGDSAVYLCASSLGVGNTIYFGEGSWLTVV.

This chain links TRBV28 with TRBJ1-4; D unresolved. CDR3 length equals 11 residues. The V and J ends lost 11 bases and 5 bases respectively, with 9 bases between them. CDR1 is MDHEN and CDR2 is SYDVKM in the germline V gene. DNA for the CDR3: TGTGCCGTTAAGGGAAATGAAAAACTGTTTTTT. It translates to CAVKGNEKLFF.

This CDR3 is CASSLQGGGTEAFF. CDR3 sequence (DNA): TGTGCCAGCAGCTTACAGGGTGGGGGGACTGAAGCTTTCTTT. The J gene is TRBJ1-1, the V gene TRBV7-2, with a tentative D call TRBD1 (5 bases). Trimming removed 2 bases at V and 5 bases at J, with 12 bases between. This CDR3 contains 14 residues. Germline V CDR1 and CDR2: SGHTA, FQGNSA.

The chain employs TRBV19 and TRBJ1-6; 7 nucleotides line up with TRBD1. After removal of 0 bases from V and 7 bases from J, the junction contained 9 bases not matched to a gene. This CDR3 spans 17 amino acids. From germline, CDR1 is LNHDA and CDR2 SQIVND (reference sequence). DNA for the CDR3: TGTGCCAGTAGTATAGATCGGCCAGGGGGGCTGAATTCACCCCTCCACTTT. Translated, it gives CASSIDRPGGLNSPLHF. The full variable domain, completed using reference TRBV19 and TRBJ1-6, is DGGITQSPKYLFRKEGQNVTLSCEQNLNHDAMYWYRQDPGQGLRLIYYSQIVNDFQKGDIAEGYSVSREKKESFPLTVTSAQKNPTAFYLCASSIDRPGGLNSPLHFGNGTRLTVT.

The chain uses TRBV10-2 and TRBJ2-7; 7 bases agree with TRBD1. Germline CDR1 and CDR2: WSHSY and SAAADI. With V trimmed by 4 bases and J by 6 bases, 3 bases remained unmatched. This CDR3 has 12 residues. As DNA, the CDR3 is TGCGCCAGCAGTGCGACAGGGACCGAGCAGTACTTC. Protein product: CASSATGTEQYF.

This chain joins TRBV5-1 and TRBJ1-2; D unclear. CDR1 is SGHRS, CDR2 YFSETQ, per germline. The CDR3 consists of 13 residues. The ends were cut back, 2 bases at V and 8 bases at J, with 13 bases in the middle. The CDR3 region has the DNA TGCGCCAGCAGCTTTACGGGAGGTCGCGGCTACACCTTC. Translation gives CASSFTGGRGYTF.

The V gene is TRBV5-1, the J gene TRBJ2-7; perhaps TRBD1 as D (6 bases). Germline CDR1 and CDR2: SGHRS and YFSETQ. The CDR3 has 15 amino acids. With 4 bases removed from V and 4 bases from J, the gap between germline ends came to 18 bases. CDR3 in DNA: TGCGCCAGCAGCCCGGCCCGGGACAACGCGTACGAGCAGTACTTC. Translated, it gives CASSPARDNAYEQYF.

This rearrangement joins TRBV6-1 to TRBJ1-6; the D gene is possibly TRBD1 (6 bases). Per the germline V gene, CDR1 is MNHNS and CDR2 is SASEGT. Trimming left V 3 bases short and J 9 bases short, with 18 bases between. The CDR3 covers 16 residues. The CDR3 DNA is TGTGCCAGCAGTGAGAGGGGACTACAGGGACGTTCACCCCTCCACTTT. Its translation is CASSERGLQGRSPLHF.